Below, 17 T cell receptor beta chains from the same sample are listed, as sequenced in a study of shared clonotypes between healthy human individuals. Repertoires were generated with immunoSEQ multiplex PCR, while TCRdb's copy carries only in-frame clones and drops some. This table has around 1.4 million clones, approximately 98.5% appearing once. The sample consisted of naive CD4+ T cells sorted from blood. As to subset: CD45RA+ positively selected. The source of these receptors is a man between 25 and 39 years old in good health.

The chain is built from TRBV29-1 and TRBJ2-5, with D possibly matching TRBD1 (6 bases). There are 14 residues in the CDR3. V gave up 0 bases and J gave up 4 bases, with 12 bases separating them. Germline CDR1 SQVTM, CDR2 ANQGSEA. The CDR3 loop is CSVEDQGGAETQYF. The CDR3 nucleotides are TGCAGCGTTGAAGATCAAGGGGGTGCAGAGACCCAGTACTTC.

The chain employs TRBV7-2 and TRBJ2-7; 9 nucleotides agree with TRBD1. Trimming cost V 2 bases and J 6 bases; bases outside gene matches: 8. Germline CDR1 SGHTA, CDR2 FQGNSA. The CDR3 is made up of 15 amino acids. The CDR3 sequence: CASSLIGTGSLEQYF. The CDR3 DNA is TGTGCCAGCAGCTTAATCGGGACAGGGTCCCTCGAGCAGTACTTC.

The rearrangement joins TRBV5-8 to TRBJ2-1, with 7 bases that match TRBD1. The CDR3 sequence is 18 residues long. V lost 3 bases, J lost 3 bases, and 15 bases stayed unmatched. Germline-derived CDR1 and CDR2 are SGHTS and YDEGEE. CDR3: CASSWTGAGIIDYNEQFF. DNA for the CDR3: TGTGCCAGCAGCTGGACAGGAGCCGGGATCATCGACTACAATGAGCAGTTCTTC.

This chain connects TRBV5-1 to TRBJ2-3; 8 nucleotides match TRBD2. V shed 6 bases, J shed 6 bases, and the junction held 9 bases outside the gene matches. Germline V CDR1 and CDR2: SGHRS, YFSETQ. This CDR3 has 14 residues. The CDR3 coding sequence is TGCGCCAGCACAACGGGAGGGGCGGGTGATACGCAGTATTTT. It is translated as CASTTGGAGDTQYF. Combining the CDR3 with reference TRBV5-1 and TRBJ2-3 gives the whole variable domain KAGVTQTPRYLIKTRGQQVTLSCSPISGHRSVSWYQQTPGQGLQFLFEYFSETQRNKGNFPGRFSGRQFSNSRSEMNVSTLELGDSALYLCASTTGGAGDTQYFGPGTRLTVL.

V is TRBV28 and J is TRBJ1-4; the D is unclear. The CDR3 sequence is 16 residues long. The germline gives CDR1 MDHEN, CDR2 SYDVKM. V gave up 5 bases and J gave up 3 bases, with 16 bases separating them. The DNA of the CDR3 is TGTGCCAGCAGTACCCCTGATCGCCGTTCTAATGAAAAACTGTTTTTT. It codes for CASSTPDRRSNEKLFF.

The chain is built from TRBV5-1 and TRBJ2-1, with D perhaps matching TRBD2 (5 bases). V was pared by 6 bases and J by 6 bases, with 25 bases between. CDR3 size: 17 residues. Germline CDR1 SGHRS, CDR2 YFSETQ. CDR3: CASTAGLGQRRTNEQFF. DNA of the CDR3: TGCGCCAGCACAGCAGGACTTGGCCAGCGTCGCACCAATGAGCAGTTCTTC.

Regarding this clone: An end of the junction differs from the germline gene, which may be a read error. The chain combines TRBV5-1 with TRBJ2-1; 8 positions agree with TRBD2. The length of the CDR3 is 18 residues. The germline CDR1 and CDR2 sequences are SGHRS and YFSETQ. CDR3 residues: CASSLRAGAPSLDNEQFF. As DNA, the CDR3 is TGCGCCAGCAGCTTACGAGCGGGGGCCCCAAGTTTGGACAATGAGCAATTCTTC.

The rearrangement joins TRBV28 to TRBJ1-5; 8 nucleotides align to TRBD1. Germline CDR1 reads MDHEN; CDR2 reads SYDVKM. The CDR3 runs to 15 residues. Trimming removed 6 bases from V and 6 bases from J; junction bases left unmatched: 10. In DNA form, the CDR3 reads TGTGCCAGCAGCCGTCCGGACAGGGCAATTCAGCCCCAGCATTTT. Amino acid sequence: CASSRPDRAIQPQHF.

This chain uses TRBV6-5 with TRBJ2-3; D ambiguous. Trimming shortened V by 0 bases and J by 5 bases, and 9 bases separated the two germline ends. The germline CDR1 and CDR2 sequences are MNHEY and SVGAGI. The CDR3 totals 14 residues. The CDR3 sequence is CASSYSNSGDTQYF. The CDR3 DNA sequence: TGTGCCAGCAGTTACTCGAACAGTGGAGATACGCAGTATTTT.

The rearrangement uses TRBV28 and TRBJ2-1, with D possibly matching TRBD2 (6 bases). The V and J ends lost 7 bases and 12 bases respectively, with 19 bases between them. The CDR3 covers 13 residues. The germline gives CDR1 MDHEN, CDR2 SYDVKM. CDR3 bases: TGTGCCAGCAAGTTTGGAGGGCCGTTTGGGCAGTTCTTC. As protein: CASKFGGPFGQFF.

CDR3 loop: CASSGTSGSADTQYF. CDR3 in DNA: TGTGCCAGCAGTGGGACTAGCGGGAGTGCAGATACGCAGTATTTT. The chain combines TRBV28 with TRBJ2-3; the match to TRBD2 covers 14 bases. Trimming cost V 5 bases and J 4 bases; bases outside gene matches: 2. Germline-derived CDR1 and CDR2 are MDHEN and SYDVKM. The CDR3 length is 15 residues.

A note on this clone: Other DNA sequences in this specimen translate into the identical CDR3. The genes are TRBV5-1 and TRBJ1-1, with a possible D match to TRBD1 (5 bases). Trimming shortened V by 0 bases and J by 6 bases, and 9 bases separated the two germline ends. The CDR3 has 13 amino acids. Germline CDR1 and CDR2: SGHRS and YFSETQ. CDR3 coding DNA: TGCGCCAGCAGCTTGGAGGGGCGGGCTGAAGCTTTCTTT. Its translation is CASSLEGRAEAFF.

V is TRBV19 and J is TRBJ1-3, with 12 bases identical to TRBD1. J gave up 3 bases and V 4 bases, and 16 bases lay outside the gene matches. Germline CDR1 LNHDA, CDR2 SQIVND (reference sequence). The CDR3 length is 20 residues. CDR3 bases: TGTGCCAGTAGTAAGACCGGGACAGGGGGCGTTCGGATCCTTGGAAACACCATATATTTT. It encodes CASSKTGTGGVRILGNTIYF.

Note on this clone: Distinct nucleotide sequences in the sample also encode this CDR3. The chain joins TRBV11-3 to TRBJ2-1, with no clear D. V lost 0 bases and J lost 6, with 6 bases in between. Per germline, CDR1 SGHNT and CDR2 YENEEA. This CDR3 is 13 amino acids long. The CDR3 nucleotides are TGTGCCAGCAGCTTAGAGGGTAGCAATGAGCAGTTCTTC. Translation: CASSLEGSNEQFF.

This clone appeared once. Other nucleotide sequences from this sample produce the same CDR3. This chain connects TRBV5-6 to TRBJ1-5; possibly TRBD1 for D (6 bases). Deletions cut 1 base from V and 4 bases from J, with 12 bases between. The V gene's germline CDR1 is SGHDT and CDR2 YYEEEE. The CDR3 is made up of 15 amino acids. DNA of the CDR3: TGTGCCAGCAGCTTGAGTGGGGGCTCAAATCAGCCCCAGCATTTT. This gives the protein CASSLSGGSNQPQHF.

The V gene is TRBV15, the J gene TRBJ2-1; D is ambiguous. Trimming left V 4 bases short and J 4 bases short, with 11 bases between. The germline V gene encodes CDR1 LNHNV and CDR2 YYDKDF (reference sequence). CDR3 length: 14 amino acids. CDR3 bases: TGTGCCACCAGCACGAGTAGCAGTTACAATGAGCAGTTCTTC. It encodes CATSTSSSYNEQFF. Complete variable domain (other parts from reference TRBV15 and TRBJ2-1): DAMVIQNPRYQVTQFGKPVTLSCSQTLNHNVMYWYQQKSSQAPKLLFHYYDKDFNNEADTPDNFQSRRPNTSFCFLDIRSPGLGDTAMYLCATSTSSSYNEQFFGPGTRLTVL.

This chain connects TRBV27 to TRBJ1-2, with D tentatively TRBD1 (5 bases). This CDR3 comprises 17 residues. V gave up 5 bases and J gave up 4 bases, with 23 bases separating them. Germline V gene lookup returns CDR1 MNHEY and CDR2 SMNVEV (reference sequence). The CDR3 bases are TGTGCCAGCAGTATAAACCCGATAAGGGGCAGCACCTATGGCTACACCTTC. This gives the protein CASSINPIRGSTYGYTF.